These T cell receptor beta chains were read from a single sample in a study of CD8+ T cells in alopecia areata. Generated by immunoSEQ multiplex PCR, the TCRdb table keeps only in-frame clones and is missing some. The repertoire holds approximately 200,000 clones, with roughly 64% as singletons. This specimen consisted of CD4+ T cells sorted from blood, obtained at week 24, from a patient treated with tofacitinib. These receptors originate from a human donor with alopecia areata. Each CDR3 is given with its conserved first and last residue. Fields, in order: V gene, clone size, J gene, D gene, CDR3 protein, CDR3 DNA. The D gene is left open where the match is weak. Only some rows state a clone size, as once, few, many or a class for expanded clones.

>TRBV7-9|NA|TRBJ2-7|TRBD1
CASSSNGQAWGQYF
TGTGCCAGCAGCTCAAATGGACAGGCCTGGGGGCAGTACTTC
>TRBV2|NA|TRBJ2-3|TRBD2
CASIGSGADTQYF
TGTGCCAGCATCGGGAGCGGGGCAGATACGCAGTATTTT
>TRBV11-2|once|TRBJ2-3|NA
CASSILAGGSTDTQYF
TGTGCCAGCAGCATCCTGGCTGGCGGTAGCACAGATACGCAGTATTTT
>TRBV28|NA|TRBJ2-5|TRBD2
CASTTESSGGETQYF
TGTGCCAGCACCACGGAATCTAGCGGTGGAGAGACCCAGTACTTC
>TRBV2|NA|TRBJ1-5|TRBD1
CASRRTGEPYSNQPQHF
TGTGCCAGCAGGAGGACAGGCGAACCTTATAGCAATCAGCCCCAGCATTTT
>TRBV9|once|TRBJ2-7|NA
CASSTSPTYGSSREQYF
TGTGCCAGCAGCACCAGCCCCACGTATGGTAGCTCCCGCGAGCAGTACTTC
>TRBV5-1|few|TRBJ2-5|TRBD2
CASSFTSDYQETQYF
TGCGCCAGCAGCTTTACTAGCGACTACCAAGAGACCCAGTACTTC
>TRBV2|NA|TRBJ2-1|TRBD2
CASSELIGGDEQFF
TGTGCCAGCAGTGAATTAATCGGGGGGGATGAGCAGTTCTTC
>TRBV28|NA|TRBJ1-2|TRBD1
CASSLSGQGASRGGYTF
TGTGCCAGCAGTTTATCAGGACAGGGGGCTTCGAGGGGAGGCTACACCTTC
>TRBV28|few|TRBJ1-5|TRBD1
CASRLEGQGGNQPQHF
TGTGCCAGCAGACTGGAGGGACAGGGTGGAAATCAGCCCCAGCATTTT
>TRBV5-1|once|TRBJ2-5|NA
CASRTFGEGETQYF
TGCGCCAGCAGGACCTTCGGAGAGGGAGAGACCCAGTACTTC
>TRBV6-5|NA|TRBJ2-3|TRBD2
CASSIAGGRTDTQYF
TGTGCCAGCAGTATAGCGGGGGGGAGGACAGATACGCAGTATTTT
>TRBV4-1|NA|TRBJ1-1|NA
CASSQGHERGREAFF
TGCGCCAGCAGCCAAGGCCACGAACGGGGTCGTGAAGCTTTCTTT
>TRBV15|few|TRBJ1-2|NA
CATSRDRGSYGYTF
TGTGCCACCAGCAGAGATCGAGGCAGCTATGGCTACACCTTC
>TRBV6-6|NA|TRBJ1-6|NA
CASSYSMPASPLHF
TGTGCCAGCAGTTACTCGATGCCAGCTTCACCCCTCCACTTT
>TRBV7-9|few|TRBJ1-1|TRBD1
CASSLENRGGTEAFF
TGTGCCAGCAGCTTAGAGAACAGGGGAGGCACTGAAGCTTTCTTT
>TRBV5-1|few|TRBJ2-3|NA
CASSSGVDTQYF
TGCGCCAGCAGCTCCGGAGTAGATACGCAGTATTTT
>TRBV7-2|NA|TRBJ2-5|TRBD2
CARPRTRLAEETQYF
TGTGCCAGGCCACGGACGCGACTAGCGGAAGAGACCCAGTACTTC
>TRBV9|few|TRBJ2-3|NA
CASPPGTDTQYF
TGTGCCAGCCCGCCGGGGACAGATACGCAGTATTTT
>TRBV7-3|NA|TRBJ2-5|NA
CASSATVQETQYF
TGTGCCAGCAGCGCGACCGTCCAAGAGACCCAGTACTTC
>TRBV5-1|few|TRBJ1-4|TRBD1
CASSLANRGPFF
TGCGCCAGCAGCTTGGCCAACAGGGGACCGTTTTTT
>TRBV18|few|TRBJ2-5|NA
CASSPTAGRETQYF
TGTGCCAGCTCACCGACCGCAGGGAGAGAGACCCAGTACTTC
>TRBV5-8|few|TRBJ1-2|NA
CASRRLQTRVYGYTF
TGTGCCAGCAGACGACTCCAAACCAGGGTCTATGGCTACACCTTC
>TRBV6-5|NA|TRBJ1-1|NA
CASSVTGAIYYDAFF
TGTGCCAGCAGTGTCACCGGGGCGATATATTATGATGCTTTCTTT
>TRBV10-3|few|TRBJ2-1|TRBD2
CAISSSGRGDEQFF
TGTGCCATCAGCTCTAGCGGCCGAGGCGATGAGCAGTTCTTC
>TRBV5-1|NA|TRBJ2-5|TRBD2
CASSLAGTSGQETQYF
TGCGCCAGCAGCTTGGCCGGGACTAGCGGCCAAGAGACCCAGTACTTC
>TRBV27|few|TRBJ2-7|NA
CASMGQGIFYEQYF
TGTGCCAGCATGGGTCAGGGGATATTCTACGAGCAGTACTTC